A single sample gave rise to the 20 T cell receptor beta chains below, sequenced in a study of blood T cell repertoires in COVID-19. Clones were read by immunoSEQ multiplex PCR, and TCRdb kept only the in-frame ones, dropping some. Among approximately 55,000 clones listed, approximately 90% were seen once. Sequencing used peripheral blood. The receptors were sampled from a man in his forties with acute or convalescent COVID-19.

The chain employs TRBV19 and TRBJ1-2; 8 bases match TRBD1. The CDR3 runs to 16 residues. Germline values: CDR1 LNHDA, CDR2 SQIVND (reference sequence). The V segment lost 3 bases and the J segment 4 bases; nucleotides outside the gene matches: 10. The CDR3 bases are TGTGCCAGTAGTATCCCCCGACAGGGGCCCGTCTATGGCTACACCTTC. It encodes CASSIPRQGPVYGYTF.

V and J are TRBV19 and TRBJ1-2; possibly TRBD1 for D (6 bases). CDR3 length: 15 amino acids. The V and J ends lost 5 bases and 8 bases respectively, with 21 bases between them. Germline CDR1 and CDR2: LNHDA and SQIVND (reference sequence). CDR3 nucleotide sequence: TGTGCCAGTAGTCCATGGACAGCCGAGACGCACGGCTACACCTTC. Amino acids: CASSPWTAETHGYTF.

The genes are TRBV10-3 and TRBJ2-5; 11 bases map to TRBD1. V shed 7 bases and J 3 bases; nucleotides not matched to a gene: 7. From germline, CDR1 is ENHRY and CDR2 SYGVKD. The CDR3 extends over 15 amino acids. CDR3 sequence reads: CAITPGQGEKETQYF. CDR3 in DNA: TGTGCCATCACCCCGGGACAGGGGGAAAAAGAGACCCAGTACTTC.

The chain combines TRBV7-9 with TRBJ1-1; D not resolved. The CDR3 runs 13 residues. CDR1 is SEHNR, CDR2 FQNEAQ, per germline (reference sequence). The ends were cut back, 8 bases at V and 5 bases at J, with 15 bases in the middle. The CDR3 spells CASGIFEGTEAFF. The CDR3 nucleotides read TGTGCCAGCGGAATCTTCGAGGGAACTGAAGCTTTCTTT.

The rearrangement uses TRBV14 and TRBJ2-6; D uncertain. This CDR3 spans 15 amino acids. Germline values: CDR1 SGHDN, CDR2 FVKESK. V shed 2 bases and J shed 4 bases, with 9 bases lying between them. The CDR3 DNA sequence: TGTGCCAGCAGCCAATCAGGTGGCGGGGCCAACGTCCTGACTTTC. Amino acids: CASSQSGGGANVLTF.

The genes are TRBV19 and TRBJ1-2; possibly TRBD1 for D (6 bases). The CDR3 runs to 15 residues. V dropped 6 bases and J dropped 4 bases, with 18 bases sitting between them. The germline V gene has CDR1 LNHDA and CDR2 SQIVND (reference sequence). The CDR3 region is CASRRGGRQPYGYTF. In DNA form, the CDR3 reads TGTGCCAGTAGGCGAGGGGGACGGCAACCCTATGGCTACACCTTC.

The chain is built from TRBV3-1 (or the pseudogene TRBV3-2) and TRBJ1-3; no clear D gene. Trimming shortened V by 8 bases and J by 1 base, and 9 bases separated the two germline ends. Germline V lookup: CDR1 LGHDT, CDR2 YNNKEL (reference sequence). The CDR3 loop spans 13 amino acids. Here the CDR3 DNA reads TGTGCCAGCCGGAGAGGGTCTGGAAACACCATATATTTT. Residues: CASRRGSGNTIYF.

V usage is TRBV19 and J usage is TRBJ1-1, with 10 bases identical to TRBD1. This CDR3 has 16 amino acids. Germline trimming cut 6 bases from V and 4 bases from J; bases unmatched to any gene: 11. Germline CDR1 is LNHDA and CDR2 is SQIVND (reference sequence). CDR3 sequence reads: CASSYRDRGQFTEAFF. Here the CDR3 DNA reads TGTGCCAGTAGCTACCGGGACAGGGGCCAGTTCACTGAAGCTTTCTTT.

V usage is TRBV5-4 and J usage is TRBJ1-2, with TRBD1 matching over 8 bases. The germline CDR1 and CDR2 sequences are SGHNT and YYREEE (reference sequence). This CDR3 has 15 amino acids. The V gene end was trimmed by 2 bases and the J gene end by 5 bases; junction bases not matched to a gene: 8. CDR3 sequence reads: CASSLLPGGEYGYTF. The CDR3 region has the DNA TGTGCCAGCAGCTTACTTCCAGGGGGCGAATATGGCTACACCTTC.

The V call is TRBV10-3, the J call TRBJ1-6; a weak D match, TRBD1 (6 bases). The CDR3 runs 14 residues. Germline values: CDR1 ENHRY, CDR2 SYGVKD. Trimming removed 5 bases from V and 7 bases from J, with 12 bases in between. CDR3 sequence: CAISNRDKNSPLHF. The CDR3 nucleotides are TGTGCCATCAGTAACCGGGACAAGAATTCACCCCTCCACTTT.

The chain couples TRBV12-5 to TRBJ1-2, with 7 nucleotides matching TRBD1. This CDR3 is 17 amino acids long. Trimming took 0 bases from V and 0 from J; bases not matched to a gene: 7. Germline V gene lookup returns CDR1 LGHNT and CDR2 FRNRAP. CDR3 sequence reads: CASGLVTGTDTNYGYTF. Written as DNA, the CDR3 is TGTGCTAGTGGTTTGGTAACCGGGACAGACACTAACTATGGCTACACCTTC.

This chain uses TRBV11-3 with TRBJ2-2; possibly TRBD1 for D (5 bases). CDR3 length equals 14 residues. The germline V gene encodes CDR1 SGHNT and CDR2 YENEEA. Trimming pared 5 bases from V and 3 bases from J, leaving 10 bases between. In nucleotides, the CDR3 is TGTGCCAGCAGCATCCAGGGTCACACCGGGGAGCTGTTTTTT. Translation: CASSIQGHTGELFF. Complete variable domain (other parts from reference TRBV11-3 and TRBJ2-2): EAGVVQSPRYKIIEKKQPVAFWCNPISGHNTLYWYLQNLGQGPELLIRYENEEAVDDSQLPKDRFSAERLKGVDSTLKIQPAELGDSAVYLCASSIQGHTGELFFGEGSRLTVL.

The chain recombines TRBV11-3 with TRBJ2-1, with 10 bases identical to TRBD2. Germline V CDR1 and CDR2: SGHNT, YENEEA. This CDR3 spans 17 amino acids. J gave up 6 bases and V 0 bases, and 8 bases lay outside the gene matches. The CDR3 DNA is TGTGCCAGCAGCTTAGAACTAGCGGGATCCCTTCCCAATGAGCAGTTCTTC. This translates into CASSLELAGSLPNEQFF. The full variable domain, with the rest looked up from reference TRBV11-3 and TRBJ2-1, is EAGVVQSPRYKIIEKKQPVAFWCNPISGHNTLYWYLQNLGQGPELLIRYENEEAVDDSQLPKDRFSAERLKGVDSTLKIQPAELGDSAVYLCASSLELAGSLPNEQFFGPGTRLTVL.

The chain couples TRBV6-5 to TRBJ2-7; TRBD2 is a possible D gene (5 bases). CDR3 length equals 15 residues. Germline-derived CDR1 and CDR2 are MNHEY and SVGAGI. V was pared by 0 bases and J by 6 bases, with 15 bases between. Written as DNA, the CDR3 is TGTGCCAGCAGTTACTCTGGGAGTGTTCGGTTCGAGCAGTACTTC. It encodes CASSYSGSVRFEQYF.

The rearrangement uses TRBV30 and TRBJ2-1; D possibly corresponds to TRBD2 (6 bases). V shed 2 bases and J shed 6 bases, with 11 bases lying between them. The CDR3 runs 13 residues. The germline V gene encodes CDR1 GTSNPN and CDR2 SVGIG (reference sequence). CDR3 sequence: CAWSREYRNEQFF. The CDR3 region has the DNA TGTGCCTGGAGTCGGGAGTATCGCAATGAGCAGTTCTTC. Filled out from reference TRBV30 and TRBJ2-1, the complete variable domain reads SQTIHQWPATLVQPVGSPLSLECTVEGTSNPNLYWYRQAAGRGLQLLFYSVGIGQISSEVPQNLSASRPQDRQFILSSKKLLLSDSGFYLCAWSREYRNEQFFGPGTRLTVL.

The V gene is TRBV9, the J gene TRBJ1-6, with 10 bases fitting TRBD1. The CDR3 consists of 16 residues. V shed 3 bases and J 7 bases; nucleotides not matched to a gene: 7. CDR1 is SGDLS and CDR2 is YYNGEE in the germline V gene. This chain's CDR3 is CASSARQGAGNSPLHF. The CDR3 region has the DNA TGTGCCAGCAGCGCCAGACAGGGGGCCGGAAATTCACCCCTCCACTTT.

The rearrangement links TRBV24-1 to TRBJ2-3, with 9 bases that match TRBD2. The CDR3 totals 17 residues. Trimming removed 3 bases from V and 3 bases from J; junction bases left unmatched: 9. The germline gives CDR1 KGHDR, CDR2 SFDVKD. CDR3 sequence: CATSDLTSGSLTDTQYF. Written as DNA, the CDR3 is TGTGCCACCAGTGATCTGACTAGCGGCTCCCTGACAGATACGCAGTATTTT.

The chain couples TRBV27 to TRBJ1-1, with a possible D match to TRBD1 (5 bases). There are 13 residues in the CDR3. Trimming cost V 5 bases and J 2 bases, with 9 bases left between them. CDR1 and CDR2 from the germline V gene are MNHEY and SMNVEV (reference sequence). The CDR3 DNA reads TGTGCCAGCAGTGGGGCAGGAAACACTGAAGCTTTCTTT. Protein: CASSGAGNTEAFF.

CDR3 protein: CASSLAGSSATYEQYF. For the CDR3, the DNA is TGTGCCAGCAGCTTAGCGGGGTCTAGCGCTACCTACGAGCAGTACTTC. The chain has TRBV7-6 and TRBJ2-7, with a tentative D call TRBD2 (6 bases). V gave up 0 bases and J gave up 2 bases, with 14 bases separating them. This CDR3 comprises 16 residues. Per germline, CDR1 SGHVS and CDR2 FNYEAQ.

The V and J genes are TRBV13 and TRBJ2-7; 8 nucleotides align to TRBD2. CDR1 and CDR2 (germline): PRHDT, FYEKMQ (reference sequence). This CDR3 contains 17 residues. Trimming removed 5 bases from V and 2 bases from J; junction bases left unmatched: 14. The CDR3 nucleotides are TGTGCCAGCAGCAGGGGTGGGTTTGGGACTAGTACCTACGAGCAGTACTTC. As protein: CASSRGGFGTSTYEQYF.